What follows are 5 T cell receptor beta chains derived from one specimen sequenced in a study of OX40 agonist ivuxolimab in advanced cancers. The assay was immunoSEQ multiplex PCR, and TCRdb's table has in-frame clones only and misses some. The sample shows tens of thousands of clones, 91% of them seen only once. Here the sequenced sample was CD4+ or CD8+ T cells sorted from blood, taken in a trial of the OX40 agonist ivuxolimab. All receptors derive from an adult with an advanced solid tumor such as melanoma, head and neck, liver or kidney cancer.

The rearrangement joins TRBV5-5 to TRBJ2-5, with no clear D. Trimming took 1 base from V and 0 from J, leaving 13 bases between them. The CDR3 loop spans 16 amino acids. Germline V gene sequence: CDR1 SGHKS, CDR2 YYEKEE (reference sequence). CDR3 nucleotide sequence: TGTGCCAGCAGCTTGAGTCTCAGCACCCACCAAGAGACCCAGTACTTC. The encoded protein is CASSLSLSTHQETQYF. Combining the CDR3 with reference TRBV5-5 and TRBJ2-5 gives the whole variable domain DAGVTQSPTHLIKTRGQQVTLRCSPISGHKSVSWYQQVLGQGPQFIFQYYEKEERGRGNFPDRFSARQFPNYSSELNVNALLLGDSALYLCASSLSLSTHQETQYFGPGTRLLVL.

This clone occurred once. The chain uses TRBV5-1 and TRBJ2-3, with unresolved D. The V and J ends lost 6 bases and 3 bases respectively, with 5 bases between them. The CDR3 totals 11 residues. Germline V gives CDR1 SGHRS, CDR2 YFSETQ. CDR3 sequence reads: CASKLTDTQYF. The CDR3 coding sequence is TGCGCCAGCAAACTAACAGATACGCAGTATTTT.

The CDR3 DNA reads TGTGCCAGCAGTTTCCGCCAGACCGGGGAGCTGTTTTTT. It specifies CASSFRQTGELFF. The chain has TRBV28 and TRBJ2-2, with no clear D. CDR1 and CDR2 (germline): MDHEN, SYDVKM. CDR3 length: 13 amino acids. Trimming removed 3 bases from V and 5 bases from J, with 7 bases in between.

The chain employs TRBV28 and TRBJ1-2; D is undetermined. Trimming left V 6 bases short and J 3 bases short, with 20 bases between. The germline CDR1 and CDR2 sequences are MDHEN and SYDVKM. The CDR3 is made up of 16 amino acids. In DNA form, the CDR3 reads TGTGCCAGCAGCTCAAGGGCCCAGAGAGGAGACTATGGCTACACCTTC. This codes for CASSSRAQRGDYGYTF.

The chain joins TRBV6-5 to TRBJ1-6; tentative D call: TRBD1 (6 bases). Germline-derived CDR1 and CDR2 are MNHEY and SVGAGI. Trimming pared 10 bases from V and 7 bases from J, leaving 14 bases between. The CDR3 totals 13 residues. CDR3 residues: CAIKRGGNSPLHF. The CDR3 nucleotides read TGTGCCATTAAGAGGGGGGGGAATTCACCCCTCCACTTT.